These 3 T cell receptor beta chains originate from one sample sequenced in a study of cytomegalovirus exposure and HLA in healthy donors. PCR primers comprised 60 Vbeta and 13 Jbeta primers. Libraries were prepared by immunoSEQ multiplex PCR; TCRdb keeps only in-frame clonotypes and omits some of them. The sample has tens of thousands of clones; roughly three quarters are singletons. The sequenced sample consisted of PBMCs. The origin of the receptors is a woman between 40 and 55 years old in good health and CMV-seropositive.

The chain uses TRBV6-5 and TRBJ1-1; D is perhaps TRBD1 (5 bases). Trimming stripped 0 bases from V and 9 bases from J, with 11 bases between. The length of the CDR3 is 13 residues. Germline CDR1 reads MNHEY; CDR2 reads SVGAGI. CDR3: CASSYSKSGKAFF. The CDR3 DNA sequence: TGTGCCAGCAGTTACTCGAAGTCAGGGAAAGCTTTCTTT.

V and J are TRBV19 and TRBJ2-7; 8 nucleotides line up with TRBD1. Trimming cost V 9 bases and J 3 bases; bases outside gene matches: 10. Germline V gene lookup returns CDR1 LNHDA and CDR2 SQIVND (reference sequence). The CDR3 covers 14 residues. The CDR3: CASAQGARLYEQYF. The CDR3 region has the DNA TGTGCCAGCGCCCAGGGGGCGCGACTCTACGAGCAGTACTTC.

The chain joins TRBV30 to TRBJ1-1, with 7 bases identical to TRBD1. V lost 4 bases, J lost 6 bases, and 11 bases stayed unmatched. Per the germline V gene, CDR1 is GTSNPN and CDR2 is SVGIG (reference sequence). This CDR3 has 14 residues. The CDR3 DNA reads TGTGCCTGGACTCCGTTCCGGGACAGATCTGAAGCTTTCTTT. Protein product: CAWTPFRDRSEAFF.